This note documents a single T cell receptor beta chain sequence. CDR1 SGHDT and CDR2 YYEEEE come from the germline V gene. V lost 4 bases to trimming and J lost 5 bases, with 25 bases between them. There are 18 residues in the CDR3. Profiled with immunoSEQ multiplex PCR; TCRdb holds only in-frame clones, not every one. The sample shows 100,000 to 150,000 clones, around 89% of them seen only once. The data originate from a study of blood T cell repertoires in COVID-19. The overall study: PBMCs, B-cell-depleted T cells, or T cells were the source of the cDNA or gDNA that made up the material.

Sequencing used peripheral blood. This TCR came from a man in his 70s with active COVID-19. V and J are TRBV5-6 and TRBJ1-5; D possibly corresponds to TRBD1 (6 bases). CDR3 nucleotides: TGTGCCAGCAGCCAACGAGGACAGAACGAGTGGAAGTATCAGCCCCAGCATTTT. Translating gives CASSQRGQNEWKYQPQHF. Combining the CDR3 with reference TRBV5-6 and TRBJ1-5 gives the whole variable domain DAGVTQSPTHLIKTRGQQVTLRCSPKSGHDTVSWYQQALGQGPQFIFQYYEEEERQRGNFPDRFSGHQFPNYSSELNVNALLLGDSALYLCASSQRGQNEWKYQPQHFGDGTRLSIL.